One sample yielded the 14 T cell receptor beta chains listed below, sequenced in a study of blood T cell repertoires in COVID-19. Assay: immunoSEQ multiplex PCR; the TCRdb copy retains only in-frame clones and omits some. The sample holds around 230,000 clones, around 84% seen once. The sequenced sample consisted of peripheral blood. All receptors come from a man aged 45-65 years with COVID-19, enrolled during active disease.

J is TRBJ1-1 and V is TRBV4-3, with D maybe TRBD1 (6 bases). V was pared by 4 bases and J by 4 bases, with 10 bases between. The CDR3 has 13 residues. Per the germline V gene, CDR1 is LGHNA and CDR2 is YSLEER. The CDR3 nucleotides are TGCGCCAGCAGCCCAACAGGGTTCACTGAAGCTTTCTTT. This gives the protein CASSPTGFTEAFF.

This chain joins TRBV2 and TRBJ2-5; the D is unclear. In germline, CDR1 is SNHLY, CDR2 FYNNEI. Trimming removed 2 bases at V and 2 bases at J, with 6 bases between. CDR3 length: 13 amino acids. The CDR3, as DNA: TGTGCCAGCAGTGAATTCAGACAAGAGACCCAGTACTTC. It codes for CASSEFRQETQYF.

V gene TRBV7-2 combines with J gene TRBJ2-7; the D is unclear. Trimming left V 5 bases short and J 3 bases short, with 11 bases between. CDR1 SGHTA and CDR2 FQGNSA come from the germline V gene. The length of the CDR3 is 13 residues. The CDR3 spells CASSPPAFYEQYF. CDR3 nucleotide sequence: TGTGCCAGCAGCCCACCAGCGTTCTACGAGCAGTACTTC.

V usage is TRBV9 and J usage is TRBJ1-1, with 10 bases fitting TRBD1. CDR1 SGDLS and CDR2 YYNGEE come from the germline V gene. The V gene end was trimmed by 4 bases and the J gene end by 7 bases; junction bases not matched to a gene: 7. The CDR3 has 14 residues. The CDR3 here is CASSPRDRGNEAFF. For the CDR3, the DNA is TGTGCCAGCAGCCCACGGGACAGGGGAAATGAAGCTTTCTTT.

The chain joins TRBV19 to TRBJ2-1, with 10 bases lining up with TRBD1. With V trimmed by 5 bases and J by 8 bases, 6 bases remained unmatched. This CDR3 spans 14 amino acids. Germline lookup yields CDR1 LNHDA and CDR2 SQIVND (reference sequence). DNA of the CDR3: TGTGCCAGTAGTGGTCGACAGGGGGCTTATGAGCAGTTCTTC. Protein: CASSGRQGAYEQFF.

The chain has TRBV27 and TRBJ2-2; D is unresolved. Looked up from germline, CDR1 is MNHEY and CDR2 is SMNVEV (reference sequence). The length of the CDR3 is 14 residues. Deletions cut 6 bases from V and 4 bases from J, with 12 bases between. The CDR3 loop reads CASRALATTGELFF. The CDR3, as DNA: TGTGCCAGCAGAGCGTTAGCCACCACCGGGGAGCTGTTTTTT.

V and J are TRBV9 and TRBJ1-1; weak D call: TRBD1 (5 bases). V gave up 4 bases and J gave up 0 bases, with 13 bases separating them. Germline loops: CDR1 SGDLS, CDR2 YYNGEE. The CDR3 contains 15 residues. The CDR3 region has the DNA TGTGCCAGCAGCCCCCGGGAGGGGATGAACACTGAAGCTTTCTTT. Translation: CASSPREGMNTEAFF.

V gene TRBV23-1 combines with J gene TRBJ2-7; D is unresolved. TRBV23-1 is noted as an ORF with a role that remains uncertain. The CDR3 runs 10 residues. The V gene lost 2 bases and the J gene lost 7 bases, with 3 bases spanning the gap. Here the CDR3 DNA reads TGCGCCAGCAGTCAACAGGAGCAGTACTTC. This translates into CASSQQEQYF.

The CDR3 DNA reads as TGTGCCAGTAGTACCCTAGGGAGTTCCTACGAGCAGTACTTC. Translating it yields CASSTLGSSYEQYF. The genes are TRBV19 and TRBJ2-7, with TRBD2 as a possible D gene (5 bases). V gave up 4 bases and J gave up 1 base, with 11 bases separating them. Germline V gene data show CDR1 as LNHDA and CDR2 as SQIVND (reference sequence). This CDR3 is built from 14 residues.

This clone was seen many times. V and J are TRBV7-3 and TRBJ1-3, with 7 bases aligning to TRBD1. V gave up 1 base and J gave up 0 bases; unmatched junction bases: 3. CDR3 length equals 16 residues. Per germline, CDR1 SGHTA and CDR2 FQGTGA. The CDR3 loop reads CASSLIAGGSGNTIYF. CDR3 nucleotide sequence: TGTGCCAGCAGCTTAATCGCAGGGGGCTCTGGAAACACCATATATTTT.

This clone occurred once. This CDR3 is CSAHSGFEQYF. The CDR3 nucleotides read TGCAGCGCCCATAGCGGTTTCGAGCAGTACTTC. The chain has TRBV29-1 and TRBJ2-7, with D perhaps TRBD2 (6 bases). Per the germline V gene, CDR1 is SQVTM and CDR2 is ANQGSEA. The V and J ends lost 7 bases and 6 bases respectively, with 13 bases between them. CDR3 length: 11 residues.

The chain has TRBV27 and TRBJ2-1, with 10 nucleotides matching TRBD2. The CDR3 is 16 amino acids. Losses at the gene ends were 3 bases for V and 4 bases for J; bases not matched to a gene: 6. CDR1 and CDR2 (germline): MNHEY, SMNVEV (reference sequence). CDR3 nucleotide sequence: TGTGCCAGCAGTTTTTGGTCTAGCGGGAGTTACAATGAGCAGTTCTTC. It yields the protein CASSFWSSGSYNEQFF.

The chain uses TRBV6-6 and TRBJ2-3; D might be TRBD1 (5 bases). The CDR3 has 15 residues. V was clipped by 6 bases and J by 6 bases, with 19 bases between them. Germline lookup yields CDR1 MNHNY and CDR2 SVGAGI (reference sequence). CDR3 sequence reads: CASSPTGLAGDTQYF. The CDR3 nucleotides read TGTGCCAGCAGCCCCACAGGTTTGGCCGGTGATACGCAGTATTTT.

This clone was found once. The rearrangement links TRBV18 to TRBJ1-5, with 7 bases fitting TRBD1. CDR1 KGHSH and CDR2 LQKENI come from the germline V gene. The CDR3 totals 14 residues. Trimming cost V 6 bases and J 5 bases; bases outside gene matches: 7. The CDR3, as DNA: TGTGCCAGCTCGGGGACAGAGGGGCATCAGCCCCAGCATTTT. It specifies CASSGTEGHQPQHF.